This T cell receptor (beta chain) is drawn from a study of cytomegalovirus exposure and HLA in healthy donors. Study at large: When just under 400 donors were genotyped, roughly 78% of them were found to fall in the Caucasian-associated ancestry cluster.

The CDR3 is 15 residues long. V lost 2 bases to trimming and J lost 3 bases; unmatched junction nucleotides: 2. Per germline, CDR1 SGHRS and CDR2 YFSETQ. A multiplex PCR was run with 60 Vbeta primers and 13 Jbeta primers. The method was immunoSEQ multiplex PCR; TCRdb's version includes in-frame clones alone and lacks a portion of them. The sample consists of more than 95,000 clones, approximately 17% of them appearing once. The sample was PBMCs. The chain couples TRBV5-1 to TRBJ2-5; 12 bases align to TRBD1. The TCR sequence derives from a female donor in good health and CMV-seropositive. DNA of the CDR3: TGCGCCAGCAGCTTTGGGACAGGGGGCGAAGAGACCCAGTACTTC. This translates into CASSFGTGGEETQYF.